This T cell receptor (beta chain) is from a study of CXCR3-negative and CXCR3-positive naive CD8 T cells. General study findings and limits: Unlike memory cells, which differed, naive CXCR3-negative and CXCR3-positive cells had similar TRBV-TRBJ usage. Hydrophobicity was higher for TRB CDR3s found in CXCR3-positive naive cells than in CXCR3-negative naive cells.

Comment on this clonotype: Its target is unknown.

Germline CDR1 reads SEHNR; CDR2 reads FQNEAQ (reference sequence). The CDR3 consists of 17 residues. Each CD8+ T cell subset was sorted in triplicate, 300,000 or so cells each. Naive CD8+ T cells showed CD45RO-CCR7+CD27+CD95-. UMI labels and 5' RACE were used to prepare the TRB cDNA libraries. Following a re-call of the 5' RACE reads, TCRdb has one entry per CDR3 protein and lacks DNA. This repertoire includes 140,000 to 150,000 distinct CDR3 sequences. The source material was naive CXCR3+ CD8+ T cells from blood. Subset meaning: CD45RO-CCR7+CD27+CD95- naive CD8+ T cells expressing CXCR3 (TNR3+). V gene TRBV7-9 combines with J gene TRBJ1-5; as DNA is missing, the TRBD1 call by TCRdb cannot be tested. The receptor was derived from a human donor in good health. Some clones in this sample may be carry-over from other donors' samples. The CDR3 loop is CASSSTQTGPSNQPQHF.